Each of the 25 T cell receptor beta chains below was sequenced from the same sample in a study of blood T cells in healthy people across ages. A J-beta primer mix and a sample-barcoded 5' primer were used in a second PCR of roughly 6 to 11 cycles. TCRdb re-called the 5' RACE reads through MiXCR, storing one row per CDR3 protein. The repertoire consists of some 930,000 distinct CDR3 sequences, with almost 30% occurring once and the leading ten covering roughly 10%. Another study also made use of these data, one on T cells of mothers and their children.

Sample: blood. These receptors came from a woman aged 40-49 years in good health.

The sample holds many counts of this clonotype. The chain combines TRBV20-1 with TRBJ1-1; D is uncertain. Per germline, CDR1 DFQATT and CDR2 SNEGSKA (reference sequence). The CDR3 sequence is 15 residues long. Deletions cut 1 base from V and 6 bases from J, with 18 bases between. CDR3 in DNA: TGCAGTGCTAGAGTACTCGGGATGGAGAGTGCTGAAGCTTTCTTT. Its protein is CSARVLGMESAEAFF.

In the case of this clonotype: Just one base apart from a much larger clone, this may be a read error. This sequence joins TRBV5-1 and TRBJ2-7, with TRBD2 matching 13 bases. CDR3 size: 15 residues. Looked up from germline, CDR1 is SGHRS and CDR2 is YFSETQ. J lost 6 bases, V lost 4 bases, and 7 bases had no gene match. CDR3 DNA sequence: TGCGCCAGCAGCACGGGACTAGCGGGGCCCGGCGAGCAGTACTTC. It codes for CASSTGLAGPGEQYF.

The sample holds a few counts of this clonotype. The V call is TRBV9, the J call TRBJ2-2, with D perhaps being TRBD1 or TRBD2 (5 bases each). The CDR3 is made up of 15 amino acids. V lost 0 bases to trimming and J lost 4 bases, with 10 bases between them. Germline values: CDR1 SGDLS, CDR2 YYNGEE. The CDR3 loop reads CASSVVGAGTGELFF. The CDR3 region has the DNA TGTGCCAGCAGCGTAGTAGGGGCGGGCACCGGGGAGCTGTTTTTT.

There are many counts of this clonotype. The chain couples TRBV7-3 to TRBJ1-1; the match to TRBD1 covers 8 bases. The CDR3 spans 15 residues. With 5 bases clipped from V and 2 bases from J, the junction kept 7 bases outside the gene matches. CDR1 is SGHTA and CDR2 is FQGTGA in the germline V gene. The CDR3 is CASSLQGQANTEAFF. CDR3 sequence (DNA): TGTGCCAGCAGCCTCCAGGGACAGGCTAACACTGAAGCTTTCTTT.

This clonotype was detected ten times or more. The chain carries TRBV10-3 and TRBJ1-1, with D unresolved. Germline lookup yields CDR1 ENHRY and CDR2 SYGVKD. The CDR3 sequence is 15 residues long. V shed 8 bases and J shed 3 bases, with 19 bases lying between them. The DNA of the CDR3 is TGTGCCATCCGGGAGGGTCAGGTCGGCGACACTGAAGCTTTCTTT. This sequence encodes CAIREGQVGDTEAFF.

This clonotype has ten or more counts. The genes are TRBV5-1 and TRBJ2-5; D is undetermined. This CDR3 has 13 residues. Germline V gene lookup returns CDR1 SGHRS and CDR2 YFSETQ. With 0 bases removed from V and 2 bases from J, the gap between germline ends came to 5 bases. As DNA, the CDR3 is TGCGCCAGCAGCTTGGCCTCGCAAGAGACCCAGTACTTC. Its translation: CASSLASQETQYF.

J is TRBJ2-7 and V is TRBV2, with a weak D call TRBD2 (6 bases). Germline CDR1 reads SNHLY; CDR2 reads FYNNEI. The CDR3 sequence is 13 residues long. Between the trimmed V and J ends, which lost 7 bases and 1 base, there was a span of 11 bases. CDR3 loop: CASTGRDSYEQYF. The DNA for the CDR3 is TGTGCCAGCACCGGGAGAGATTCCTACGAGCAGTACTTC.

This clonotype showed up just a few times. This chain uses TRBV7-6 with TRBJ2-5, with D perhaps assigned TRBD1 or TRBD2 (5 bases each). Trimming removed 3 bases from V and 11 bases from J, with 22 bases in between. The CDR3 consists of 15 residues. Germline CDR1 is SGHVS and CDR2 is FNYEAQ. CDR3 residues: CASSFGTQAYNEQYF. DNA of the CDR3: TGTGCCAGCAGCTTTGGGACGCAGGCCTACAATGAGCAGTACTTC.

This clonotype came up a few times. The CDR3 nucleotides are TGTGCCATCAGTGAGTCGCAGGGGCTTCGCCTCATTACCGGGGAGCTGTTTTTT. Translated: CAISESQGLRLITGELFF. The rearrangement joins TRBV10-3 to TRBJ2-2; a possible D gene is TRBD1 (6 bases). Germline assignment: CDR1 ENHRY and CDR2 SYGVKD. Deletions cut 0 bases from V and 5 bases from J, with 19 bases between. The length of the CDR3 is 18 residues.

This clonotype has a handful of counts. A read error may be the cause here, since a much bigger clone is one base away. The rearrangement links TRBV29-1 to TRBJ2-3; 9 bases agree with TRBD1. CDR3 length: 18 residues. Trimming removed 1 base from V and 4 bases from J; junction bases left unmatched: 15. Germline V gene sequence: CDR1 SQVTM, CDR2 ANQGSEA. The CDR3: CSVEVFPGQGGGADTQYF. The DNA for the CDR3 is TGCAGCGTTGAAGTATTCCCGGGACAGGGTGGAGGCGCAGATACGCAGTATTTT.

The V call is TRBV7-9, the J call TRBJ2-5; 8 nucleotides match TRBD1. The CDR3 extends over 16 amino acids. CDR1 is SEHNR, CDR2 FQNEAQ, per germline (reference sequence). J gave up 1 base and V 5 bases, and 9 bases lay outside the gene matches. The CDR3 sequence: CASSARQGPSQETQYF. CDR3 DNA: TGTGCCAGCAGCGCCCGACAGGGGCCATCCCAAGAGACCCAGTACTTC.

Only a few counts were recorded for this clonotype. The V gene is TRBV28, the J gene TRBJ1-2; no definite D call. This CDR3 contains 16 residues. Trimming stripped 4 bases from V and 4 bases from J, with 19 bases between. Germline loops: CDR1 MDHEN, CDR2 SYDVKM. This CDR3 is CASSSIDPGAGYGYTF. The CDR3 DNA sequence: TGTGCCAGCAGTTCCATAGACCCCGGTGCAGGCTATGGCTACACCTTC.

The rearrangement uses TRBV29-1 and TRBJ1-2; 9 bases agree with TRBD1. Per the germline V gene, CDR1 is SQVTM and CDR2 is ANQGSEA. This CDR3 contains 13 residues. V trimming: 7 bases; J trimming: 2 bases; junction bases outside the gene matches: 5. CDR3: CSGGQGRNYGYTF. Here the CDR3 DNA reads TGCAGCGGGGGACAGGGAAGAAACTATGGCTACACCTTC.

Remarks on this clonotype: Since a much larger clone is just one base distant, this may be a read error. The chain joins TRBV6-5 to TRBJ1-2, with TRBD1 identical over 11 bases. Germline CDR1 MNHEY, CDR2 SVGAGI. This CDR3 is 15 amino acids long. CDR3 protein: CASRRGQGDYYGHTF. As DNA, the CDR3 is TGTGCCAGCAGACGGGGACAGGGGGACTACTATGGCCACACCTTC.

This clonotype has ten or more counts. The chain carries TRBV12-3 or TRBV12-4 and TRBJ1-2; D ambiguous. Trimming took 6 bases from V and 8 from J, leaving 13 bases between them. The CDR3 contains 12 residues. The CDR3 sequence is CASSPDAGGYTF. The CDR3 DNA sequence: TGTGCCAGCAGCCCGGATGCAGGAGGCTACACCTTC.

In the case of this clonotype: Germline is not matched at one junction end, which may reflect a read error. CDR3 protein: CSAGEGLAGETQYF. For the CDR3, the DNA is TGCAGTGCTGGAGAAGGGCTAGCGGGCGAGACCCAGTACTTC. The chain is built from TRBV20-1 and TRBJ2-5, with 8 positions matching TRBD2. The CDR3 is 14 amino acids. The germline V gene has CDR1 DFQATT and CDR2 SNEGSKA (reference sequence).

The rearrangement joins TRBV7-2 to TRBJ2-1; 10 nucleotides align to TRBD1. The V gene's germline CDR1 is SGHTA and CDR2 FQGNSA. The CDR3 spans 16 residues. Unmatched junction bases numbered 5, after V lost 0 bases and J lost 6 bases. CDR3 nucleotide sequence: TGTGCCAGCAGCTTAGCCGGGACAGGGGTTAGCAATGAGCAGTTCTTC. It is translated as CASSLAGTGVSNEQFF.

The chain couples TRBV10-3 to TRBJ1-1, with D uncertain. This CDR3 has 13 residues. Per germline, CDR1 ENHRY and CDR2 SYGVKD. V was pared by 3 bases and J by 5 bases, with 10 bases between. CDR3 residues: CAISDMRRTEAFF. CDR3 bases: TGTGCCATCAGTGATATGAGACGGACTGAAGCTTTCTTT.

A few counts support this clonotype. The chain carries TRBV2 and TRBJ1-4, with 8 bases aligning to TRBD1. After removal of 8 bases from V and 8 bases from J, the junction contained 16 bases not matched to a gene. Germline CDR1 reads SNHLY; CDR2 reads FYNNEI. The CDR3 totals 16 residues. CDR3 coding DNA: TGTGCCAGCTCGGGACAGGAGGCGCGTGCTCGAGAAAAACTGTTTTTT. Protein sequence: CASSGQEARAREKLFF.

This clonotype showed up many times. The gene calls are TRBV9 and TRBJ1-2, with 7 bases that match TRBD1. J lost 6 bases, V lost 3 bases, and 8 bases had no gene match. The V gene's germline CDR1 is SGDLS and CDR2 YYNGEE. The CDR3 loop spans 14 amino acids. Here the CDR3 DNA reads TGTGCCAGCAGCGCCCTTAGGGGGCTGGATGGCTACACCTTC. Protein product: CASSALRGLDGYTF.

This clonotype was observed a handful of times. The chain combines TRBV12-3 or TRBV12-4 with TRBJ2-2; D possibly corresponds to TRBD1 (5 bases). Trimming took 4 bases from V and 1 from J, leaving 13 bases between them. The CDR3 is 16 residues long. The CDR3 loop reads CASSWIYRQNTGELFF. The DNA for the CDR3 is TGTGCCAGCAGTTGGATATACAGGCAGAACACCGGGGAGCTGTTTTTT.

This chain uses TRBV5-6 with TRBJ1-6; 8 bases map to TRBD1. Per germline, CDR1 SGHDT and CDR2 YYEEEE. The CDR3 runs to 14 residues. The trim removed 3 bases at V and 10 bases at J, leaving 6 bases unmatched. The CDR3 region is CASSWYGQGSPLHF. CDR3 sequence (DNA): TGTGCCAGCAGCTGGTATGGACAGGGCTCACCCCTCCACTTT.

V usage is TRBV6-5 and J usage is TRBJ1-1; 8 bases are a match to TRBD1. CDR1 and CDR2 (germline): MNHEY, SVGAGI. Germline trimming cut 0 bases from V and 3 bases from J; bases unmatched to any gene: 9. The CDR3 runs to 17 residues. The CDR3 nucleotides are TGTGCCAGCAGTTACTCGGACAGGGAGATGTGGGACACTGAAGCTTTCTTT. Encoded protein: CASSYSDREMWDTEAFF.

A remark on this clonotype: The missing conserved phenylalanine or tryptophan at the end of this CDR3 makes a read error likely. V and J are TRBV29-1 and TRBJ1-3; the D is unclear. The CDR3 sequence is 15 residues long. Germline values: CDR1 SQVTM, CDR2 ANQGSEA. V gave up 0 bases and J gave up 0 bases, with 9 bases separating them. For the CDR3, the DNA is TGCAGCGTTGAAGATTTACCGAGCTCTGGAAACACCATATATGTT. Translating gives CSVEDLPSSGNTIYV.

This clonotype was observed a handful of times. V gene TRBV2 combines with J gene TRBJ2-3; D possibly matches TRBD1 or TRBD2 (6 bases each). V gave up 3 bases and J gave up 0 bases, with 25 bases separating them. The CDR3 loop spans 20 amino acids. Germline V gene data show CDR1 as SNHLY and CDR2 as FYNNEI. In nucleotides, the CDR3 is TGTGCCAGCAGTGATGATGATTGGGGGGCCCATCTCCTTAGCACAGATACGCAGTATTTT. This gives the protein CASSDDDWGAHLLSTDTQYF.